This T cell receptor beta chain derives from a study of patients and donors after allogeneic stem cell transplantation. TCRdb recomputed calls from the RT-PCR reads with MiXCR, one row per CDR3 protein. There are around 170,000 distinct CDR3 sequences in the sample; about 24% occur only once, and 20% to 30% lies in the top ten. This clonotype was picked up a small number of times. CDR1 and CDR2 from the germline V gene are LGHDT and YNNKEL (reference sequence). V lost 4 bases, J lost 3 bases, and 19 bases lay in between. The CDR3 spans 16 residues. The receptor's source is a human donor who was either an allogeneic HSCT recipient or a stem cell or donor lymphocyte infusion donor (not recorded which). It is not recorded whose cells these are; they may come from a transplant donor. The sequenced sample consisted of blood, either unsorted or a sorted T cell fraction (not recorded which). This chain joins TRBV3-1 and TRBJ2-7, with a weak D call TRBD2 (6 bases). DNA of the CDR3: TGTGCCAGCAGCCCCACTAGCCCCTCGGTGTTCTACGAGCAGTACTTC. It encodes CASSPTSPSVFYEQYF.